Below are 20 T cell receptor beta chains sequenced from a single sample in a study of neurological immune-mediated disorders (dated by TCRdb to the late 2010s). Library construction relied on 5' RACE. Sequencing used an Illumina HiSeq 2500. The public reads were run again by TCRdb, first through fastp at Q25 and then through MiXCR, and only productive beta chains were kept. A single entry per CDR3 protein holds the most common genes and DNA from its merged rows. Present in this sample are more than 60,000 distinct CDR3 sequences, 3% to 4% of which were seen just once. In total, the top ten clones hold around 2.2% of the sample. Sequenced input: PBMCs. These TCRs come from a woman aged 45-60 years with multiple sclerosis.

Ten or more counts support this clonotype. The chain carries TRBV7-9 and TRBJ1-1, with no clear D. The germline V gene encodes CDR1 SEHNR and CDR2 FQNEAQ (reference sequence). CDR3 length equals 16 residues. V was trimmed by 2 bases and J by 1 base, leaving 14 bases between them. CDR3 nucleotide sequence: TGTGCCAGCAGCTTACCACTAAGGCAGAGGAACACTGAAGCTTTCTTT. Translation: CASSLPLRQRNTEAFF.

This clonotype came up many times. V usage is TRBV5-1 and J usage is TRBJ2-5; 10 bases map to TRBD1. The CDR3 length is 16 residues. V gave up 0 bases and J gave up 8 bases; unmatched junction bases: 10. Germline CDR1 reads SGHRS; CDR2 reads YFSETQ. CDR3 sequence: CASSLEAPGQGTTQYF. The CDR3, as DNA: TGCGCCAGCAGCTTGGAAGCACCGGGACAGGGGACAACCCAGTACTTC.

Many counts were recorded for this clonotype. The CDR3 DNA reads TGTGCCAGCAGCGGGAGCTGGACTTCGGGGGAGCTGTTTTTT. Protein: CASSGSWTSGELFF. The chain links TRBV9 to TRBJ2-2; D is possibly TRBD2 (5 bases). Deletions cut 3 bases from V and 8 bases from J, with 14 bases between. Germline-derived CDR1 and CDR2 are SGDLS and YYNGEE. CDR3 length equals 14 residues.

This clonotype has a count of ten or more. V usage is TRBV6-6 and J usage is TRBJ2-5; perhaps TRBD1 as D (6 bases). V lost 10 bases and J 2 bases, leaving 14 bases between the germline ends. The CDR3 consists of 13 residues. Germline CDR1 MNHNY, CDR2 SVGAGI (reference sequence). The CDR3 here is CATAGEAQETQYF. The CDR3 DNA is TGTGCCACAGCAGGGGAAGCGCAAGAGACCCAGTACTTC.

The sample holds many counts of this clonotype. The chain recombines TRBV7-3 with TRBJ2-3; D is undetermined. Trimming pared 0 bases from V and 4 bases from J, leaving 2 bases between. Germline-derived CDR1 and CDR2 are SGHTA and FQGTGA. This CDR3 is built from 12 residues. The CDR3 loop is CASSLTADTQYF. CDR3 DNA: TGTGCCAGCAGCTTAACGGCAGATACGCAGTATTTT.

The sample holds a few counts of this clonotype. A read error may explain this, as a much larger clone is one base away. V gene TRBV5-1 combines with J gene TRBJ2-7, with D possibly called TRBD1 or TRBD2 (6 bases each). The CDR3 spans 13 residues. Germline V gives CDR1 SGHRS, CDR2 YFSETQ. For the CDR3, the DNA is TGCGCCTGCAGCGTGGGGGGCCGGTACGAGCAGTACTTC. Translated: CACSVGGRYEQYF.

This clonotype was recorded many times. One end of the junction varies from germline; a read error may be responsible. Written as DNA, the CDR3 is TGCAGCGTTATGCAGGGTGATCAGCCCCAGAATTTT. This translates into CSVMQGDQPQNF. This chain connects TRBV29-1 to TRBJ1-5; D possibly corresponds to TRBD1 (5 bases). The CDR3 totals 12 residues. Germline CDR1 is SQVTM and CDR2 is ANQGSEA.

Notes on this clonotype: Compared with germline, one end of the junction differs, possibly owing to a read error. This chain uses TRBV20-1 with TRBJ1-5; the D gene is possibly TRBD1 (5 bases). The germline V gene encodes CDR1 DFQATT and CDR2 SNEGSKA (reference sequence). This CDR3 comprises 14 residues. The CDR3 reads CSAWPGGSSQPQNF. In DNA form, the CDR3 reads TGCAGTGCTTGGCCCGGGGGGAGTAGTCAGCCCCAGAATTTT.

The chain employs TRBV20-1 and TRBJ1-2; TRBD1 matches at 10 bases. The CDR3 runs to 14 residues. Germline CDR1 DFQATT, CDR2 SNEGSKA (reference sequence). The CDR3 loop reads CSVGTGVNDYGYTF. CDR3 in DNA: TGCAGCGTGGGGACAGGGGTTAACGACTATGGCTACACCTTC.

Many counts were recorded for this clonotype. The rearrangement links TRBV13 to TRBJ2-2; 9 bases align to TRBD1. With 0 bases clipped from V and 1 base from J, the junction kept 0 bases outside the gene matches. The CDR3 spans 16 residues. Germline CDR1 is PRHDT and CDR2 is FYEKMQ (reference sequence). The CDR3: CASSLGGQGNTGELFF. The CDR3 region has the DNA TGTGCCAGCAGCTTAGGGGGACAGGGGAACACCGGGGAGCTGTTTTTT.

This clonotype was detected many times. CDR3 bases: TGCAGTGCTAGAGATCTGGGGAGCGGGGAGTACGAGCAGTACTTC. Encoded protein: CSARDLGSGEYEQYF. The chain uses TRBV20-1 and TRBJ2-7; 7 positions agree with TRBD2. The V segment lost 0 bases and the J segment 4 bases; nucleotides outside the gene matches: 9. CDR1 is DFQATT, CDR2 SNEGSKA, per germline (reference sequence). This CDR3 spans 15 amino acids.

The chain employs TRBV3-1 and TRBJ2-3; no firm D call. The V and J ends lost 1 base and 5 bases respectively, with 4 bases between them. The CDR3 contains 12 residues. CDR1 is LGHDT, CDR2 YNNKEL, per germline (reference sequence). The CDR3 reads CASSQVEDTQYF. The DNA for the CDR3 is TGTGCCAGCAGCCAAGTTGAAGATACGCAGTATTTT.

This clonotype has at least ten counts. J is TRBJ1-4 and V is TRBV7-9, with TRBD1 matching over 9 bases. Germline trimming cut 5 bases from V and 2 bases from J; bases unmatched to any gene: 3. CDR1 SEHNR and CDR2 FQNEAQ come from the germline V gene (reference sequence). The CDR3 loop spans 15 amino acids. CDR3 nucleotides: TGTGCCAGCAGCCCCGGACAGGGGACTAATGAAAAACTGTTTTTT. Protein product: CASSPGQGTNEKLFF.

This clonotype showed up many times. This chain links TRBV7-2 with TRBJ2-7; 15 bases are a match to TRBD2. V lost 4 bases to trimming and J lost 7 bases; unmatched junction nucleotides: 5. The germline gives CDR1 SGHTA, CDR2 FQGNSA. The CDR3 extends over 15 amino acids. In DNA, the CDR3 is TGTGCCAGCAGCTCCGGACTAGCGGGAGGGATTGAGCAGTACTTC. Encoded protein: CASSSGLAGGIEQYF.

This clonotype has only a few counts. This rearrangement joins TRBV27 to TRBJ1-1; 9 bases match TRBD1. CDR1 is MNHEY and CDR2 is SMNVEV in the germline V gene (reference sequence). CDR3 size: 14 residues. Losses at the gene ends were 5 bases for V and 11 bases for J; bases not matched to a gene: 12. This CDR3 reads CASSLRTGAGWAFF. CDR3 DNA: TGTGCCAGCAGTCTAAGGACAGGGGCTGGATGGGCTTTCTTT.

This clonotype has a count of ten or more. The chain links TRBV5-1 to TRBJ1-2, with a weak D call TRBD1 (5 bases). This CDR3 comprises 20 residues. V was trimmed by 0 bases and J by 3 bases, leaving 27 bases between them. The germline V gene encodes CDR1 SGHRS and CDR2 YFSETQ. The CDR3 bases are TGCGCCAGCAGCTTGGCCTTACAGGCTCGCCGGCCGCCCGAGGACTATGGCTACACCTTC. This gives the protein CASSLALQARRPPEDYGYTF.

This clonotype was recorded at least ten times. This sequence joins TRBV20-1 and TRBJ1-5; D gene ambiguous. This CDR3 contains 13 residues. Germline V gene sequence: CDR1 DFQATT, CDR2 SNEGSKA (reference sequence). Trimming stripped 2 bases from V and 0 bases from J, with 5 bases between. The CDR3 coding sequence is TGCAGTGCTAGACCTACTAGCAATCAGCCCCAGCATTTT. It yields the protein CSARPTSNQPQHF.

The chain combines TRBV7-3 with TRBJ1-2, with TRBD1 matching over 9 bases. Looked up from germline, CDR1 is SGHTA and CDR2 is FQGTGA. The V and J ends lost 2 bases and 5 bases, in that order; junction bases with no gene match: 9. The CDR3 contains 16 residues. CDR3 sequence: CASSLSWTGDAYGYTF. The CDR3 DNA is TGTGCCAGCAGCTTATCGTGGACAGGGGACGCTTATGGCTACACCTTC. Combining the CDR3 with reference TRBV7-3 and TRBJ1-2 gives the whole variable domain GAGVSQTPSNKVTEKGKYVELRCDPISGHTALYWYRQSLGQGPEFLIYFQGTGAADDSGLPNDRFFAVRPEGSVSTLKIQRTERGDSAVYLCASSLSWTGDAYGYTFGSGTRLTVV.

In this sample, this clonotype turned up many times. CDR3 nucleotide sequence: TGCGCCAGCAGCCAAGAATCCCTCCGGGGGCTAGCGGGGACATACAATGAGCAGTTCTTC. Residues: CASSQESLRGLAGTYNEQFF. The chain joins TRBV4-3 to TRBJ2-1, with TRBD2 matching 9 bases. Germline CDR1 reads LGHNA; CDR2 reads YSLEER. The V segment lost 0 bases and the J segment 4 bases; nucleotides outside the gene matches: 16. CDR3 size: 20 residues.

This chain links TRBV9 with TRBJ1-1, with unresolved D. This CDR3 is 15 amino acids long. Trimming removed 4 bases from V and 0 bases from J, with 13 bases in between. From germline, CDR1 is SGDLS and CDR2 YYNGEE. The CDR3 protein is CASSSRGSLNTEAFF. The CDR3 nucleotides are TGTGCCAGCAGCTCCAGAGGAAGTCTGAACACTGAAGCTTTCTTT.